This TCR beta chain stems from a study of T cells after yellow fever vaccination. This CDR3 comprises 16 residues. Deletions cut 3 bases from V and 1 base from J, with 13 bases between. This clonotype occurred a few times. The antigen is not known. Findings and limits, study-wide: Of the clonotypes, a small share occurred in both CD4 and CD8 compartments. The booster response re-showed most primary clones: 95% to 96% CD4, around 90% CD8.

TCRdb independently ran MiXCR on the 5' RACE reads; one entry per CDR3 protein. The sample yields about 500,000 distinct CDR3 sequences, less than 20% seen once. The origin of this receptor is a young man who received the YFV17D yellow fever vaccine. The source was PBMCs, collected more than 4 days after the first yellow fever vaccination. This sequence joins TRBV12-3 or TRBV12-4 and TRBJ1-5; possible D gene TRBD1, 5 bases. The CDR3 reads CASSLGPLGSNQPQHF. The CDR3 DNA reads TGTGCCAGCAGTTTGGGGCCCCTCGGAAGCAATCAGCCCCAGCATTTT.